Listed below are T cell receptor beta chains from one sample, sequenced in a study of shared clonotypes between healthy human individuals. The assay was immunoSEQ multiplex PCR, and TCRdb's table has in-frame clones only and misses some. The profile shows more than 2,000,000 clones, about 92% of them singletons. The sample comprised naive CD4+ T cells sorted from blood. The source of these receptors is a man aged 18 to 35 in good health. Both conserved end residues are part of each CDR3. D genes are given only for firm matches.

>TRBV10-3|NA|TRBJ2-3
CAISPSESRGVTDTQYF
TGTGCCATCAGCCCCTCCGAGTCCCGGGGAGTCACAGATACGCAGTATTTT
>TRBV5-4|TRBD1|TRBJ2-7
CASSSRDRGNEQYF
TGTGCCAGCAGCTCCCGGGACAGGGGTAACGAGCAGTACTTC
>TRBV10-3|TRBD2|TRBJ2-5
CAISESGLALETQYF
TGTGCCATCAGTGAGTCCGGACTAGCTTTGGAGACCCAGTACTTC
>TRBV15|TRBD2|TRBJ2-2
CATSRDYSGGAGELFF
TGTGCCACCAGCAGAGATTATTCGGGAGGGGCCGGGGAGCTGTTTTTT
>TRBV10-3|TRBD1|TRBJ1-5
CAISDGQGANQPQHF
TGTGCCATCAGTGATGGACAGGGGGCTAATCAGCCCCAGCATTTT
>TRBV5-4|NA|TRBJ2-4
CASSLGDGNIQYF
TGTGCCAGCAGCTTGGGCGATGGTAACATTCAGTACTTC
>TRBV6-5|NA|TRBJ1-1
CASSYSVGTLTEAFF
TGTGCCAGCAGTTACTCAGTAGGGACCCTCACTGAAGCTTTCTTT
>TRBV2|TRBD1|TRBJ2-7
CASSEWTGGYEQYF
TGTGCCAGCAGTGAATGGACAGGGGGCTACGAGCAGTACTTC
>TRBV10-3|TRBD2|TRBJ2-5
CAIRNGLAGAETQYF
TGTGCCATCAGAAATGGACTAGCGGGAGCAGAGACCCAGTACTTC
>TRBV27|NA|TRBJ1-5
CASSLLAGDGNQPQHF
TGTGCCAGCAGTTTATTGGCAGGGGACGGCAATCAGCCCCAGCATTTT
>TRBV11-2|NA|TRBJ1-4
CASSLAGGATNEKLFF
TGTGCCAGCAGCCTCGCGGGGGGCGCGACTAATGAAAAACTGTTTTTT
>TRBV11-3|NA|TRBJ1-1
CASSLVQMTEAFF
TGTGCCAGCAGCTTAGTACAGATGACTGAAGCTTTCTTT
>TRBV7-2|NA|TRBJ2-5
CASSRRWGTGETQYF
TGTGCCAGCAGCCGTCGATGGGGTACGGGGGAGACCCAGTACTTC
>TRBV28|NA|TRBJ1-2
CASRRSGYTF
TGTGCCAGCAGGCGTTCGGGCTACACCTTC
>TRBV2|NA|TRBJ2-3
CASRPRLDSADTQYF
TGTGCCAGCAGGCCGAGGCTAGATTCCGCAGATACGCAGTATTTT
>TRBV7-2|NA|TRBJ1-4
CASSLVARLTNEKLFF
TGTGCCAGCAGCTTAGTCGCGCGGCTAACTAATGAAAAACTGTTTTTT
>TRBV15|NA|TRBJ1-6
CATSGSNNSPLHF
TGTGCCACCAGCGGCAGCAACAATTCACCCCTCCACTTT
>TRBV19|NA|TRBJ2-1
CASSLQGLGEQFF
TGTGCCAGTAGTTTACAGGGTCTGGGTGAGCAGTTCTTC
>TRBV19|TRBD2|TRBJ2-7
CASSLLAGGAYEQYF
TGTGCCAGTAGTCTGCTAGCGGGAGGTGCCTACGAGCAGTACTTC
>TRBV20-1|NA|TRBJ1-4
CSLRRNEKLFF
TGCAGTCTCAGGAGGAATGAAAAACTGTTTTTT
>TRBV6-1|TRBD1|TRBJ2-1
CASSAPKQGQQFF
TGTGCCAGCAGTGCCCCTAAACAGGGGCAACAGTTCTTC
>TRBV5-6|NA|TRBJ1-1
CASSLLRVTEAFF
TGTGCCAGCAGCCTTCTGCGGGTAACTGAAGCTTTCTTT
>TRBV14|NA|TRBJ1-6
CASSQVTGNSPLHF
TGTGCCAGCAGCCAAGTCACAGGAAATTCACCCCTCCACTTT
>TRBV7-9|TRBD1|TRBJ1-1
CASSLDRLAFF
TGTGCCAGCAGCTTGGACAGGTTAGCTTTCTTT
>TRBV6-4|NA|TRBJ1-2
CASSESGGYGYTF
TGTGCCAGCAGTGAGTCAGGAGGCTATGGCTACACCTTC